This TCR beta chain was documented in a study of tumor-infiltrating lymphocytes in localized non-small cell lung cancer. Study background: Several tumor histologies, both smoking statuses, and some post-neoadjuvant chemotherapy samples were included. Study outcomes and limitations: Higher tumor T cell infiltration than in uninvolved lung was supported by TCRbeta sequencing.

Germline V gives CDR1 MNHEY, CDR2 SMNVEV (reference sequence). The CDR3 contains 13 residues. V lost 3 bases, J lost 6 bases, and 8 bases lay in between. Assay: immunoSEQ multiplex PCR; the TCRdb copy retains only in-frame clones and omits some. Of 9,500 to 15,000 clones in the sample, 85% to 90% were seen once. As regards this clone: Its target is unknown. The same CDR3 can be traced to other DNA sequences in this sample.

The clonotype was recovered from a human donor with non-small cell lung cancer. The specimen was lung tumor tissue. The V gene is TRBV27, the J gene TRBJ2-2; D might be TRBD2 (5 bases). The CDR3 is CASSFGSSGELFF. The CDR3 DNA sequence: TGTGCCAGCAGTTTTGGGAGTTCCGGGGAGCTGTTTTTT.